The rows below give T cell receptor beta chains drawn from one sample of a study of blood T cell repertoires in COVID-19. Repertoires were generated with immunoSEQ multiplex PCR, while TCRdb's copy carries only in-frame clones and drops some. The data contain fewer than 200,000 clones, roughly four fifths of them singletons. The sample taken for sequencing was peripheral blood. These receptors all stem from a woman in her 70s with COVID-19, enrolled during active disease. Both conserved end residues are part of each CDR3. The order of the fields is J gene, V gene, clone size, D gene, CDR3 protein, CDR3 DNA. The D gene is left open where the match is weak. The size of a clone is reported for some rows only, either as once, few or many, or as a class for expanded clones.

TRBJ2-5 | TRBV11-2 | . | TRBD1 | CASSLEGGDGETQYF | TGTGCCAGCAGCTTAGAAGGGGGCGACGGGGAGACCCAGTACTTC
TRBJ2-2 | TRBV24-1 | . | . | CATSLSVPGELFF | TGTGCCACCAGTTTATCGGTCCCCGGGGAGCTGTTTTTT
TRBJ2-2 | TRBV11-3 | . | TRBD2 | CASSISGRTGELFF | TGTGCCAGCAGCATTAGCGGGAGGACCGGGGAGCTGTTTTTT
TRBJ2-1 | TRBV2 | . | . | CASSEDSGFAGEQFF | TGTGCCAGCAGTGAGGATAGCGGCTTTGCGGGTGAGCAGTTCTTC
TRBJ1-2 | TRBV2 | . | TRBD1 | CASRGRQTGYRDGYTF | TGTGCCAGCAGAGGTCGACAGACAGGGTATCGTGATGGCTACACCTTC
TRBJ2-3 | TRBV5-1 | . | TRBD2 | CASSRTGLAGGNTDTQYF | TGCGCCAGCAGCCGAACGGGACTAGCGGGAGGAAACACAGATACGCAGTATTTT
TRBJ2-7 | TRBV7-3 | . | TRBD2 | CASSPSGRANEQYF | TGTGCCAGCAGCCCCAGCGGGAGGGCAAACGAGCAGTACTTC
TRBJ2-1 | TRBV7-3 | . | . | CASSLTTYNEQFF | TGTGCCAGCAGCTTAACCACTTACAATGAGCAGTTCTTC
TRBJ2-3 | TRBV7-2 | . | TRBD2 | CASSSIGTRGTDTQYF | TGTGCCAGCAGCTCCATCGGGACTAGAGGCACAGATACGCAGTATTTT
TRBJ2-1 | TRBV19 | . | TRBD2 | CASSMRGLASYNEQFF | TGTGCCAGTAGTATGAGGGGACTAGCTTCCTACAATGAGCAGTTCTTC
TRBJ1-3 | TRBV6-5 | . | . | CASSQTDYSGNTIYF | TGTGCCAGCAGTCAAACAGATTACTCTGGAAACACCATATATTTT
TRBJ2-1 | TRBV5-4 | . | TRBD2 | CASRASGRPSYNEQFF | TGTGCCAGCAGGGCTAGCGGGAGGCCATCCTACAATGAGCAGTTCTTC
TRBJ2-3 | TRBV5-1 | . | . | CASSTADYLGTDTQYF | TGCGCCAGCAGCACCGCGGACTACCTGGGCACAGATACGCAGTATTTT
TRBJ1-2 | TRBV6-6 | . | TRBD1 | CASRTGVGYGYTF | TGTGCCAGCAGGACAGGGGTTGGCTATGGCTACACCTTC
TRBJ2-7 | TRBV11-2 | . | . | CASSPRPGGYEQYF | TGTGCCAGCAGCCCCCGCCCCGGCGGCTACGAGCAGTACTTC
TRBJ1-2 | TRBV28 | . | TRBD1 | CASSRARGLSGYTF | TGTGCCAGCAGCCGGGCCAGGGGGTTATCGGGCTACACCTTC
TRBJ2-1 | TRBV29-1 | . | TRBD1 | CSAEGAVNEQFF | TGCAGCGCCGAGGGGGCTGTCAATGAGCAGTTCTTC
TRBJ2-2 | TRBV5-1 | once | TRBD2 | CASSLTGSSGRTGELFF | TGCGCCAGCAGCTTGACAGGGTCTAGCGGGAGAACCGGGGAGCTGTTTTTT
TRBJ1-1 | TRBV27 | . | TRBD1 | CASSSWDRLNTEAFF | TGTGCCAGCAGTTCCTGGGACAGATTGAACACTGAAGCTTTCTTT
TRBJ2-2 | TRBV2 | . | TRBD2 | CASSEALAANTGELFF | TGTGCCAGCAGTGAAGCCCTAGCGGCCAACACCGGGGAGCTGTTTTTT
TRBJ1-5 | TRBV28 | . | . | CASSPARFNQPQHF | TGTGCCAGCAGTCCTGCCAGGTTTAATCAGCCCCAGCATTTT
TRBJ2-1 | TRBV6-5 | . | TRBD2 | CASSSRPLAGGPQFF | TGTGCCAGCAGTTCGCGACCCTTAGCGGGAGGGCCGCAGTTCTTC
TRBJ1-2 | TRBV18 | . | TRBD1 | CASSPPSRGQGVYGYTF | TGTGCCAGCTCACCACCATCTAGAGGACAGGGAGTCTATGGCTACACCTTC
TRBJ1-6 | TRBV27 | . | . | CATLPKSGTPNSPLHF | TGTGCCACCCTACCAAAGAGCGGGACTCCTAATTCACCCCTCCACTTT
TRBJ1-4 | TRBV5-6 | . | . | CASSRGSWTNEKLFF | TGTGCCAGCAGCCGAGGATCATGGACTAATGAAAAACTGTTTTTT
TRBJ1-4 | TRBV29-1 | once | . | CSGTLGGTNEKLFF | TGCAGCGGAACTCTCGGGGGAACTAATGAAAAACTGTTTTTT
TRBJ1-4 | TRBV4-3 | . | . | CASSQGFGGADEKLFF | TGCGCCAGCAGCCAAGGATTTGGGGGCGCGGATGAAAAACTGTTTTTT
TRBJ2-1 | TRBV4-1 | . | TRBD2 | CASTQVPRPSGLYNEQFF | TGCGCCAGCACCCAAGTCCCCCGGCCTAGCGGTTTATACAATGAGCAGTTCTTC
TRBJ2-7 | TRBV18 | . | . | CASSPGGVYEQYF | TGTGCCAGCTCACCAGGGGGCGTCTACGAGCAGTACTTC
TRBJ2-3 | TRBV4-2 | once | TRBD2 | CASSQGRTSGGTDTQYF | TGTGCCAGCAGCCAGGGCCGGACTAGCGGGGGCACAGATACGCAGTATTTT
TRBJ2-1 | TRBV7-7 | few | TRBD2 | CASSSEGTSGYNEQFF | TGTGCCAGCAGCTCTGAAGGGACTAGCGGCTACAATGAGCAGTTCTTC
TRBJ2-1 | TRBV28 | . | . | CATATTRGSYNEQFF | TGTGCCACCGCGACAACTCGGGGTTCCTACAATGAGCAGTTCTTC
TRBJ1-2 | TRBV7-5 | . | . | CARSPGTIRRNNYGYTF | TGTGCCAGAAGCCCTGGAACGATCCGCAGGAATAACTATGGCTACACCTTC
TRBJ1-6 | TRBV6-5 | . | . | CASSSLQGTGNSPLHF | TGTGCCAGCAGTTCCCTTCAGGGGACGGGTAATTCACCCCTCCACTTT
TRBJ2-4 | TRBV11-3 | . | . | CASSLDRGSNIQYF | TGTGCCAGCAGCTTAGATCGGGGGAGCAACATTCAGTACTTC
TRBJ1-1 | TRBV7-9 | . | . | CASRGRGDINTEAFF | TGTGCCAGCAGGGGTAGGGGTGACATTAACACTGAAGCTTTCTTT
TRBJ2-3 | TRBV19 | . | . | CASSMPGNPGDTQYF | TGTGCCAGTAGTATGCCGGGTAACCCGGGAGATACGCAGTATTTT
TRBJ2-4 | TRBV21-1 | . | . | CASSKGRRDRAKNIQYF | TGTGCCAGCAGCAAAGGTCGGCGGGATAGGGCCAAAAACATTCAGTACTTC
TRBJ2-5 | TRBV24-1 | . | . | CATSGRAKETQYF | TGTGCCACCAGTGGCCGAGCGAAAGAGACCCAGTACTTC
TRBJ1-2 | TRBV11-3 | . | . | CASSFRSFGLYGYTF | TGTGCCAGCAGCTTTAGATCTTTCGGTCTCTATGGCTACACCTTC